The source of this T cell receptor beta chain is a study of blood T cell repertoires in COVID-19. About the study: Samples representing acute and convalescent COVID-19 were sourced from the United States, Italy and Spain. T cells, B-cell-depleted T cells, or PBMCs supplied cDNA or gDNA.

Germline lookup yields CDR1 LNHDA and CDR2 SQIVND (reference sequence). V dropped 6 bases and J dropped 9 bases, with 9 bases sitting between them. This CDR3 region has 11 residues. Produced via immunoSEQ multiplex PCR; TCRdb's table is partial and in-frame only. The repertoire consists of 70,000 to 95,000 clones, with approximately 86% occurring once and the leading ten covering about 6.7%. The J gene is TRBJ1-5, the V gene TRBV19, with unresolved D. The sample taken for sequencing was peripheral blood. This TCR was recovered from a man in his sixties or seventies with acute or convalescent COVID-19. The CDR3: CASSESTPQHF. The DNA for the CDR3 is TGTGCCAGTAGCGAGTCCACGCCCCAGCATTTT.